This T cell receptor (beta chain) was sequenced in a study of cytomegalovirus exposure and HLA in healthy donors. General study results and limits: TCR beta chains associated with HLA were, in a later analysis, more clonally expanded than equally common others. One variant, a missense change in DCLRE1C, was linked in a later analysis to TCR beta V- and J-gene trimming.

PCR used 60 Vbeta primers and 13 Jbeta primers. The table came from immunoSEQ multiplex PCR; TCRdb's copy has only in-frame clones and leaves some out. The table includes some 100,000 clones, 65% to 80% detected once. V was clipped by 0 bases and J by 2 bases, with 8 bases between them. The CDR3 loop spans 15 amino acids. Per the germline V gene, CDR1 is SGHVS and CDR2 is FQNEAQ. Regarding this clone: Antigen: not known.

This TCR was recovered from a woman between 45 and 60 years old in good health and CMV-seropositive. The chain employs TRBV7-8 and TRBJ2-1; D is perhaps TRBD1 (6 bases). The sample taken for sequencing was PBMCs. The CDR3 reads CASSLASGAYNEQFF. The CDR3 DNA reads TGTGCCAGCAGCTTAGCGTCAGGGGCCTACAATGAGCAGTTCTTC.